This TCR beta chain was sequenced in a study of CD8+ T cells in alopecia areata. General study findings and limits: Many expanded lesional clones persisted in scalp and blood during tofacitinib.

Specified treatment: oral pan-JAK inhibitor, 5-10 mg twice daily. About this clone: Antigen: not known.

CDR3 length equals 15 residues. Germline trimming cut 3 bases from V and 3 bases from J; bases unmatched to any gene: 6. CDR1 SNHLY and CDR2 FYNNEI come from the germline V gene. Extraction of RNA preceded its reverse transcription into cDNA, which served as the sequencing template. Clones were sequenced by immunoSEQ multiplex PCR, and TCRdb holds only the in-frame ones, with some missing. Here the sample spans 150,000 to 200,000 clones, 60% being singletons. Sequences were derived from CD4+ T cells sorted from blood, sampled at week 24, from a patient treated with tofacitinib. This TCR derives from a human donor with alopecia areata. The rearrangement joins TRBV2 to TRBJ2-7; 9 bases map to TRBD2. This CDR3 is CASSEREGGFYEQYF. Written as DNA, the CDR3 is TGTGCCAGCAGTGAGCGGGAGGGGGGCTTCTACGAGCAGTACTTC.